One sample yielded the 32 T cell receptor beta chains listed below, sequenced in a study of cytomegalovirus exposure and HLA in healthy donors. Vbeta (60) and Jbeta (13) primers were used in the PCR. Sequencing was performed with immunoSEQ multiplex PCR; in TCRdb, only in-frame clones are kept and a portion is missing. The data hold about 110,000 clones, with around 80% observed a single time. Sequenced input: PBMCs. All receptors come from a man aged 25-45 years in good health and CMV-seropositive.

The V gene is TRBV6-5, the J gene TRBJ1-2; no clear D. This CDR3 is built from 15 residues. Germline assignment: CDR1 MNHEY and CDR2 SVGAGI. Trimming took 0 bases from V and 2 from J, leaving 10 bases between them. DNA for the CDR3: TGTGCCAGCAGTTACTCGATAACGGGGAACTATGGCTACACCTTC. This translates into CASSYSITGNYGYTF.

This clone is a singleton in its sample. The chain couples TRBV15 to TRBJ2-5; TRBD1 matches 7 bases. TRBJ2-7 matches the DNA end more closely, so the J call is doubtful. The germline CDR1 and CDR2 sequences are LNHNV and YYDKDF (reference sequence). This CDR3 is built from 14 residues. CDR3 loop: CATSRDRSSYEQYF. CDR3 nucleotide sequence: TGTGCCACCAGCAGGGACAGGAGCTCCTACGAGCAGTACTTC.

The chain combines TRBV28 with TRBJ1-4; D is uncertain. The CDR3 has 13 amino acids. The germline CDR1 and CDR2 sequences are MDHEN and SYDVKM. Trimming left V 7 bases short and J 2 bases short, with 8 bases between. The CDR3 is CASTRVTNEKLFF. Written as DNA, the CDR3 is TGTGCCAGCACTCGGGTTACTAATGAAAAACTGTTTTTT.

The chain uses TRBV18 and TRBJ1-2; 12 bases are shared with TRBD1. The CDR3 spans 14 residues. Germline V gene sequence: CDR1 KGHSH, CDR2 LQKENI. The trim removed 6 bases at V and 8 bases at J, leaving 7 bases unmatched. The CDR3 nucleotides are TGTGCCAGCTCCCTGGGACAGGGGGCGCGGGGCTACACCTTC. It yields the protein CASSLGQGARGYTF.

The rearrangement joins TRBV5-6 to TRBJ2-7, with D tentatively TRBD2 (6 bases). The CDR3 is 13 amino acids. V was pared by 0 bases and J by 6 bases, with 10 bases between. CDR1 is SGHDT and CDR2 is YYEEEE in the germline V gene. This chain's CDR3 is CASSLDFGSEQYF. The CDR3 DNA reads TGTGCCAGCAGCTTGGATTTCGGGAGCGAGCAGTACTTC.

On this clone: Different DNA sequences within this sample yield the same CDR3. The V call is TRBV19, the J call TRBJ1-1; D uncertain. Germline CDR1 is LNHDA and CDR2 is SQIVND (reference sequence). The CDR3 has 13 amino acids. V dropped 5 bases and J dropped 0 bases, with 7 bases sitting between them. The CDR3 protein is CASSSGMNTEAFF. CDR3 DNA: TGTGCCAGTAGTTCCGGGATGAACACTGAAGCTTTCTTT.

The CDR3 reads CASSQDYSGYTF. CDR3 sequence (DNA): TGCGCCAGCAGCCAAGATTACAGCGGCTACACCTTC. This chain connects TRBV4-1 to TRBJ1-2; D remains unclear. Germline assignment: CDR1 MGHRA and CDR2 YSYEKL. The CDR3 loop spans 12 amino acids. V lost 0 bases to trimming and J lost 8 bases, with 7 bases between them.

The V gene is TRBV4-1, the J gene TRBJ1-6, with a possible D match to TRBD1 (5 bases). V dropped 1 base and J dropped 3 bases, with 13 bases sitting between them. The CDR3 spans 17 residues. CDR1 is MGHRA and CDR2 is YSYEKL in the germline V gene. The CDR3 loop is CASSQADSTNYNSPLHF. Written as DNA, the CDR3 is TGCGCCAGCAGCCAAGCCGACAGCACCAACTATAATTCACCCCTCCACTTT.

The chain employs TRBV2 and TRBJ1-5, with 7 bases that match TRBD1. The CDR3 runs to 16 residues. In germline, CDR1 is SNHLY, CDR2 FYNNEI. The V segment lost 8 bases and the J segment 0 bases; nucleotides outside the gene matches: 10. The CDR3 nucleotides read TGTGCCAGCCAGACAGGGTGGGGAGATAGCAATCAGCCCCAGCATTTT. Its protein product is CASQTGWGDSNQPQHF.

The chain employs TRBV7-9 and TRBJ2-1; 10 bases map to TRBD1. J lost 2 bases, V lost 5 bases, and 3 bases had no gene match. From germline, CDR1 is SEHNR and CDR2 FQNEAQ (reference sequence). CDR3 length equals 15 residues. CDR3 coding DNA: TGTGCCAGCAGCCGCGGGACAGGGGCCTACAATGAGCAGTTCTTC. This gives the protein CASSRGTGAYNEQFF.

The chain combines TRBV7-2 with TRBJ2-5, with 10 bases matching TRBD2. V lost 1 base and J lost 5; bases outside the gene matches: 4. Germline V gene lookup returns CDR1 SGHTA and CDR2 FQGNSA. The CDR3 runs 15 residues. CDR3 in amino acids: CASSLGISGGETQYF. For the CDR3, the DNA is TGTGCCAGCAGCTTAGGGATTAGCGGGGGGGAGACCCAGTACTTC.

The rearrangement uses TRBV10-3 and TRBJ1-4; weak D call: TRBD1 (6 bases). CDR1 ENHRY and CDR2 SYGVKD come from the germline V gene. The CDR3 contains 13 residues. The V and J ends lost 6 bases and 7 bases respectively, with 12 bases between them. The CDR3 sequence: CAIRATGSEKLFF. In DNA, the CDR3 is TGTGCCATCAGGGCCACAGGGAGTGAAAAACTGTTTTTT.

This clone was counted only a few times. This chain links TRBV5-4 with TRBJ1-2; possible D gene TRBD1, 5 bases. V was pared by 0 bases and J by 8 bases, with 8 bases between. Germline V gene lookup returns CDR1 SGHNT and CDR2 YYREEE (reference sequence). The CDR3 totals 12 residues. Here the CDR3 reads CASSLGRAGYTF. DNA of the CDR3: TGTGCCAGCAGCTTGGGCAGGGCAGGCTACACCTTC.

This chain uses TRBV30 with TRBJ1-2; 9 bases fit TRBD1. The length of the CDR3 is 14 residues. CDR1 and CDR2 (germline): GTSNPN, SVGIG (reference sequence). V lost 2 bases and J lost 7; bases outside the gene matches: 8. The CDR3 region has the DNA TGTGCCTGGAGTCCTCCCCCGGGACAGGGTGGCTACACCTTC. Protein sequence: CAWSPPPGQGGYTF.

The chain is built from TRBV2 and TRBJ2-5; 8 nucleotides align to TRBD1. CDR1 is SNHLY, CDR2 FYNNEI, per germline. This CDR3 has 15 residues. The V and J ends lost 6 bases and 6 bases, in that order; junction bases with no gene match: 12. CDR3 sequence: CASRPGSRGQQTQYF. The CDR3 nucleotides are TGTGCCAGCAGACCGGGGAGCAGGGGGCAGCAGACCCAGTACTTC.

CDR3 sequence reads: CASSLSGGLPMKETQYF. In DNA form, the CDR3 reads TGTGCCAGCAGTTTATCCGGGGGACTACCGATGAAAGAGACCCAGTACTTC. This chain connects TRBV27 to TRBJ2-5; 7 positions agree with TRBD2. The V segment lost 0 bases and the J segment 3 bases; nucleotides outside the gene matches: 10. The germline V gene has CDR1 MNHEY and CDR2 SMNVEV (reference sequence). The CDR3 has 17 residues.

V gene TRBV27 combines with J gene TRBJ2-3; TRBD2 aligns across 11 bases. V was clipped by 3 bases and J by 5 bases; unmatched bases: 4. The CDR3 length is 15 residues. The germline V gene encodes CDR1 MNHEY and CDR2 SMNVEV (reference sequence). CDR3 DNA sequence: TGTGCCAGCAGTTTCTGGACTAGCGGGCGAGATACGCAGTATTTT. Its translation: CASSFWTSGRDTQYF.

This rearrangement joins TRBV19 to TRBJ1-4; no clear D. Germline assignment: CDR1 LNHDA and CDR2 SQIVND (reference sequence). CDR3 length: 14 residues. V gave up 6 bases and J gave up 0 bases, with 8 bases separating them. The CDR3, as DNA: TGTGCCAGTAGACAACTATCAACTAATGAAAAACTGTTTTTT. Protein product: CASRQLSTNEKLFF.

This clone appeared once. The gene calls are TRBV5-1 and TRBJ2-5; D is perhaps TRBD1 (6 bases). TRBJ2-7 explains the end of the DNA better; the J call may be wrong. This CDR3 region has 15 residues. Germline V gene data show CDR1 as SGHRS and CDR2 as YFSETQ. In nucleotides, the CDR3 is TGCGCCAGCAGCTACCGGGACATGGTCTCCTACGAGCAGTACTTC. This encodes CASSYRDMVSYEQYF.

J is TRBJ2-5 and V is TRBV9; the match to TRBD1 covers 8 bases. The CDR3 length is 15 residues. Germline assignment: CDR1 SGDLS and CDR2 YYNGEE. The ends lost 4 bases at V and 5 bases at J; junction bases unmatched: 10. Written as DNA, the CDR3 is TGTGCCAGCAGCATTGACCCTACAGGGGGGGAGACCCAGTACTTC. Translation: CASSIDPTGGETQYF.

The chain recombines TRBV28 with TRBJ2-7; a weak D match, TRBD2 (6 bases). The germline gives CDR1 MDHEN, CDR2 SYDVKM. Trimming stripped 4 bases from V and 5 bases from J, with 18 bases between. This CDR3 is built from 15 residues. The CDR3 loop reads CASSYRGGGGHEQYF. The CDR3, as DNA: TGTGCCAGCAGTTACCGTGGGGGAGGAGGCCACGAGCAGTACTTC.

V is TRBV7-6 and J is TRBJ2-7; D is possibly TRBD1 (7 bases). The V end lost 3 bases, the J end lost 5 bases, and 11 bases lay between the germline ends. The germline V gene has CDR1 SGHVS and CDR2 FNYEAQ. CDR3 length: 13 residues. In DNA form, the CDR3 reads TGTGCCAGCAGCTTGCAGGGGGGCAACGAGCAGTACTTC. Residues: CASSLQGGNEQYF.

V is TRBV5-4 and J is TRBJ2-7; TRBD2 is a possible D gene (5 bases). The V and J ends lost 6 bases and 6 bases respectively, with 16 bases between them. The CDR3 has 13 residues. Looked up from germline, CDR1 is SGHNT and CDR2 is YYREEE (reference sequence). CDR3 sequence: CASTHYARGEQYF. CDR3 in DNA: TGTGCCAGCACCCATTACGCCCGGGGCGAGCAGTACTTC.

V and J are TRBV28 and TRBJ2-7; D is uncertain. Germline V gives CDR1 MDHEN, CDR2 SYDVKM. This CDR3 contains 14 residues. V shed 4 bases and J shed 4 bases, with 14 bases lying between them. The chain's CDR3 is CASSSTGFKYEQYF. The CDR3 region has the DNA TGTGCCAGCAGTTCCACCGGGTTCAAGTACGAGCAGTACTTC.

The chain employs TRBV30 and TRBJ2-1; a possible D gene is TRBD1 (5 bases). V lost 2 bases to trimming and J lost 6 bases, with 14 bases between them. The CDR3 runs 14 residues. Germline CDR1 GTSNPN, CDR2 SVGIG (reference sequence). The CDR3 region is CAWSNQGLSNEQFF. The DNA of the CDR3 is TGTGCCTGGAGTAACCAGGGTCTCAGCAATGAGCAGTTCTTC.

The chain carries TRBV2 and TRBJ2-1; D possibly corresponds to TRBD1 (6 bases). Looked up from germline, CDR1 is SNHLY and CDR2 is FYNNEI. This CDR3 spans 14 amino acids. V gave up 0 bases and J gave up 4 bases, with 7 bases separating them. CDR3 nucleotide sequence: TGTGCCAGCAGTGAAGCCGGACAGTACAATGAGCAGTTCTTC. It is translated as CASSEAGQYNEQFF. Filled out from reference TRBV2 and TRBJ2-1, the complete variable domain reads EPEVTQTPSHQVTQMGQEVILRCVPISNHLYFYWYRQILGQKVEFLVSFYNNEISEKSEIFDDQFSVERPDGSNFTLKIRSTKLEDSAMYFCASSEAGQYNEQFFGPGTRLTVL.

This sequence joins TRBV7-8 and TRBJ2-7, with TRBD2 as a possible D gene (5 bases). V lost 8 bases to trimming and J lost 6 bases, with 23 bases between them. The germline V gene has CDR1 SGHVS and CDR2 FQNEAQ. The CDR3 is 15 amino acids. In nucleotides, the CDR3 is TGTGCCAGCGGCCCCCCCGGGATACCTACCGGCGAGCAGTACTTC. Its translation is CASGPPGIPTGEQYF.

This clone occurred once. The CDR3 coding sequence is TGTGCCAGCAGCCGCCGAAGGGGGTGGAACACTGAAGCTTTCTTT. Translation gives CASSRRRGWNTEAFF. This chain joins TRBV7-8 and TRBJ1-1; TRBD1 might be the D (6 bases). The CDR3 covers 15 residues. V gave up 5 bases and J gave up 1 base, with 14 bases separating them. Germline V gene data show CDR1 as SGHVS and CDR2 as FQNEAQ.

The J gene is TRBJ2-4, the V gene TRBV2; D is perhaps TRBD2 (6 bases). The CDR3 extends over 16 amino acids. V dropped 0 bases and J dropped 0 bases, with 9 bases sitting between them. CDR1 and CDR2 from the germline V gene are SNHLY and FYNNEI. CDR3 nucleotides: TGTGCCAGCAGTGAAGCGGAGGGTAGAGCCAAAAACATTCAGTACTTC. It translates to CASSEAEGRAKNIQYF.

J is TRBJ2-7 and V is TRBV30; TRBD1 is a possible D gene (6 bases). There are 13 residues in the CDR3. Germline lookup yields CDR1 GTSNPN and CDR2 SVGIG (reference sequence). Trimming took 3 bases from V and 0 from J, leaving 9 bases between them. The CDR3 loop reads CAWRRTDSYEQYF. In nucleotides, the CDR3 is TGTGCCTGGAGACGGACAGACTCCTACGAGCAGTACTTC.

The rearrangement uses TRBV21-1 and TRBJ2-7; the table's D call, TRBD1, was not checked against the DNA. TRBV21-1 is flagged as a pseudogene. The CDR3 runs to 16 residues. The CDR3 region has the DNA TGTGCCAGCAGCAAAGTGACCGGGACAGAAAGAACCGAGCAGTACTTC. The encoded protein is CASSKVTGTERTEQYF.

The sample holds one count of this clone. The chain has TRBV6-1 and TRBJ1-2; D gene ambiguous. The CDR3 spans 16 residues. Germline V lookup: CDR1 MNHNS, CDR2 SASEGT. Trimming stripped 0 bases from V and 2 bases from J, with 13 bases between. For the CDR3, the DNA is TGTGCCAGCAGTGAAGCGAGACACGCTCTCAACTATGGCTACACCTTC. It yields the protein CASSEARHALNYGYTF.